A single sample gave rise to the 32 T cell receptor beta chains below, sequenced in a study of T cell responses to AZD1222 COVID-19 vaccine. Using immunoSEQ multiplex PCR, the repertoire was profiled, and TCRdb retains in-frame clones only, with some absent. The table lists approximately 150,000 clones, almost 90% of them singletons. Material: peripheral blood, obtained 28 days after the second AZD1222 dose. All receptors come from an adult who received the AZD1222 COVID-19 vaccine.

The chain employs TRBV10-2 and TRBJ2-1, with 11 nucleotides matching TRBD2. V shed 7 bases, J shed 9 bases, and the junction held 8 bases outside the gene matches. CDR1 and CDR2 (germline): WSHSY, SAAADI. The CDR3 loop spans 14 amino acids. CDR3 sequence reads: CASNVAGGVGEQFF. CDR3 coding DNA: TGCGCCAGCAATGTAGCGGGAGGGGTGGGTGAGCAGTTCTTC.

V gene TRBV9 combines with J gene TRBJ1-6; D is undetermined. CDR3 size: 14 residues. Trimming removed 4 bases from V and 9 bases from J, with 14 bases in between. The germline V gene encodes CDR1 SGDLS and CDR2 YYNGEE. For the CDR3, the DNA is TGTGCCAGCAGCACCAATTCCGGGCCTTCACCCCTCCACTTT. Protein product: CASSTNSGPSPLHF.

This chain's CDR3 is CASSQGFVRDYGYTF. The CDR3 DNA reads TGCGCCAGCAGTCAGGGATTCGTTCGGGACTATGGCTACACCTTC. V and J are TRBV5-1 and TRBJ1-2; tentative D call: TRBD1 (5 bases). The germline V gene has CDR1 SGHRS and CDR2 YFSETQ. With 5 bases removed from V and 3 bases from J, the gap between germline ends came to 17 bases. The CDR3 contains 15 residues.

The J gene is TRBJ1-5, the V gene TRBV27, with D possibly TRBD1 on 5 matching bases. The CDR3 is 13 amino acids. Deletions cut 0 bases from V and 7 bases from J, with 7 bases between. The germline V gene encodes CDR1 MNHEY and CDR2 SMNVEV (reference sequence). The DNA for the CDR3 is TGTGCCAGCAGTTTATCAGGGGTGCAGCCCCAGCATTTT. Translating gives CASSLSGVQPQHF.

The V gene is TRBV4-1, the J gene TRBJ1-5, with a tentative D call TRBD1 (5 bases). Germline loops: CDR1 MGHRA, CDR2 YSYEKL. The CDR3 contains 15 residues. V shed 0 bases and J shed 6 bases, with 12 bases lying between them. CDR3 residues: CASSQEEVRGQPQHF. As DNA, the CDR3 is TGCGCCAGCAGCCAAGAAGAAGTGAGGGGTCAGCCCCAGCATTTT.

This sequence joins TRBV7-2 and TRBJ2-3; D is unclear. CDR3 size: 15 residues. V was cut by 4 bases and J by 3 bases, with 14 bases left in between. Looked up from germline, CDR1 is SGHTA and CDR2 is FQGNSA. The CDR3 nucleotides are TGTGCCAGCAGCTCAAGCCTAAACCCAACAGATACGCAGTATTTT. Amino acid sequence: CASSSSLNPTDTQYF.

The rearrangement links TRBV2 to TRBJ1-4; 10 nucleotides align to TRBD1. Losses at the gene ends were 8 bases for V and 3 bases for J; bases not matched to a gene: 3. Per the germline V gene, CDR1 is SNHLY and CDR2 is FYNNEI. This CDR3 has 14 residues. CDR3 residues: CASWTGGANEKLFF. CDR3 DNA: TGTGCCAGCTGGACAGGGGGAGCTAATGAAAAACTGTTTTTT. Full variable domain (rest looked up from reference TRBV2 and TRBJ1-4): EPEVTQTPSHQVTQMGQEVILRCVPISNHLYFYWYRQILGQKVEFLVSFYNNEISEKSEIFDDQFSVERPDGSNFTLKIRSTKLEDSAMYFCASWTGGANEKLFFGSGTQLSVL.

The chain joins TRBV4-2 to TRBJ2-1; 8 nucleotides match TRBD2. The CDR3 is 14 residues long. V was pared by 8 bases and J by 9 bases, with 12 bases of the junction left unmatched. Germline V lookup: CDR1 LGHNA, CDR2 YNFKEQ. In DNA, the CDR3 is TGTGCCAGCGGGAGGGAGCGGGAGTCTAGTGAGCAGTTCTTC. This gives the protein CASGRERESSEQFF.

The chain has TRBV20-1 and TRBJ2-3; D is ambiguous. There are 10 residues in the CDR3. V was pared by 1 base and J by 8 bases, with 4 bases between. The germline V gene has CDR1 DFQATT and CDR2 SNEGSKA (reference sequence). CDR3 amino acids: CSARAVTQYF. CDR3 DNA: TGCAGTGCTAGAGCCGTTACGCAGTATTTT.

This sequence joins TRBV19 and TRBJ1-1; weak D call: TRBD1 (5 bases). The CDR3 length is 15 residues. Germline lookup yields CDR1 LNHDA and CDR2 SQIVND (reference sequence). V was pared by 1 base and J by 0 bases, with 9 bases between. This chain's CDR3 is CASSIGQIMNTEAFF. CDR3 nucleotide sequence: TGTGCCAGTAGTATAGGACAGATCATGAACACTGAAGCTTTCTTT.

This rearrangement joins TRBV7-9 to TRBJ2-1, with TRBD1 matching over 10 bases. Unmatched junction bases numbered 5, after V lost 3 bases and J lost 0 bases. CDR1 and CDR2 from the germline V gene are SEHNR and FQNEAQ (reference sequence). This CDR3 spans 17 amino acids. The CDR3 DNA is TGTGCCAGCAGCTTCGGACAGGGGGTAAGCTCCTACAATGAGCAGTTCTTC. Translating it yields CASSFGQGVSSYNEQFF. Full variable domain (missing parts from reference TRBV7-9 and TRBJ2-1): DTGVSQNPRHKITKRGQNVTFRCDPISEHNRLYWYRQTLGQGPEFLTYFQNEAQLEKSRLLSDRFSAERPKGSFSTLEIQRTEQGDSAMYLCASSFGQGVSSYNEQFFGPGTRLTVL.

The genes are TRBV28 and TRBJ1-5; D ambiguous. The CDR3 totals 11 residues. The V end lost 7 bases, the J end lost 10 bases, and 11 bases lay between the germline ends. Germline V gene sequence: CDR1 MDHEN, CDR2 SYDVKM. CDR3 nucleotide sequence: TGTGCCAGCACCTCCTTTGAACCCCAGCATTTT. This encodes CASTSFEPQHF.

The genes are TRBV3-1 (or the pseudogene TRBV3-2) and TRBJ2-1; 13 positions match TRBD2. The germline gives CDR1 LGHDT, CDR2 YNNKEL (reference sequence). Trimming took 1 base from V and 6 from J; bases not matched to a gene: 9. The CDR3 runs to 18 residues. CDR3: CASSQASGLAGFANEQFF. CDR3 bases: TGTGCCAGCAGCCAAGCCTCGGGACTAGCGGGGTTTGCCAATGAGCAGTTCTTC.

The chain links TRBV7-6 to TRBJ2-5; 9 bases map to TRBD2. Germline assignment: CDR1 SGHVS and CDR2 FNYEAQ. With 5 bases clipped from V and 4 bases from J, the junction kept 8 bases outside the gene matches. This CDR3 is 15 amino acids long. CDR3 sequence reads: CASSPRQAGGETQYF. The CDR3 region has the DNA TGTGCCAGCAGCCCCCGGCAAGCGGGGGGAGAGACCCAGTACTTC.

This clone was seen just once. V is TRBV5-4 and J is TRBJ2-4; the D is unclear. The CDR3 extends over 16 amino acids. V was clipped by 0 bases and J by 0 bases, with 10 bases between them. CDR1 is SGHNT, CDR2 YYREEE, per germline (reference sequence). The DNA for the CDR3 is TGTGCCAGCAGCTTGGGGCCCGAGCCAGCCAAAAACATTCAGTACTTC. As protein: CASSLGPEPAKNIQYF. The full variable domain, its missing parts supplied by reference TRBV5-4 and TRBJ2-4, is ETGVTQSPTHLIKTRGQQVTLRCSSQSGHNTVSWYQQALGQGPQFIFQYYREEENGRGNFPPRFSGLQFPNYSSELNVNALELDDSALYLCASSLGPEPAKNIQYFGAGTRLSVL.

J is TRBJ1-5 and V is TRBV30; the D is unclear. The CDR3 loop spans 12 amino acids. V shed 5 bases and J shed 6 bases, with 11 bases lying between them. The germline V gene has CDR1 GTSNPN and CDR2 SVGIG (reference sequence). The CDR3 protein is CAWDIYGQPQHF. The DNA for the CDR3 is TGTGCCTGGGATATATACGGTCAGCCCCAGCATTTT.

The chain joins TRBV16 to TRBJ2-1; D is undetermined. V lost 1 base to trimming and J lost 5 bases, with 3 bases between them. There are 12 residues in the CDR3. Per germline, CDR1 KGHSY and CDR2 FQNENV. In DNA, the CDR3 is TGTGCCAGCAGCCAATGGGACAATGAGCAGTTCTTC. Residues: CASSQWDNEQFF.

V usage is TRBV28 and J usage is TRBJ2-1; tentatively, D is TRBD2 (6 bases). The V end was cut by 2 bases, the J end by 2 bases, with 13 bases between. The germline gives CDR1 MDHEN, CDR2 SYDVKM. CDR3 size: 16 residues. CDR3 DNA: TGTGCCAGCAGTTTAGGCGGGATTTCTACCTACAATGAGCAGTTCTTC. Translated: CASSLGGISTYNEQFF.

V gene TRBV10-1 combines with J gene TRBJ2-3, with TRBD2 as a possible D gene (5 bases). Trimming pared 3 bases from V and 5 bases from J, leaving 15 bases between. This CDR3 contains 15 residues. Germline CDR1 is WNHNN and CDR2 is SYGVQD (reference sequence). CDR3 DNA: TGCGCCAGCAGTGATAGTCGGGGATTGGTAGATACGCAGTATTTT. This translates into CASSDSRGLVDTQYF.

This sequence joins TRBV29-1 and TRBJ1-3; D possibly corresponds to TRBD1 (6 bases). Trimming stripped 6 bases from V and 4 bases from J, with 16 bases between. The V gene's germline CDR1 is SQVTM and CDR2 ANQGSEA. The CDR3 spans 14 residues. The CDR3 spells CSVLPDSDGNTIYF. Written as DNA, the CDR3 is TGCAGCGTGTTACCGGACAGTGACGGAAACACCATATATTTT.

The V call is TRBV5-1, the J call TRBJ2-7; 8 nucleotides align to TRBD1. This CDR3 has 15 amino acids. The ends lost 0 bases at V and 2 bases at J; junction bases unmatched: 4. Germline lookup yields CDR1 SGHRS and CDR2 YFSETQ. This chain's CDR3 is CASSLDTGGPYEQYF. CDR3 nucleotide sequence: TGCGCCAGCAGCTTGGATACAGGGGGGCCCTACGAGCAGTACTTC.

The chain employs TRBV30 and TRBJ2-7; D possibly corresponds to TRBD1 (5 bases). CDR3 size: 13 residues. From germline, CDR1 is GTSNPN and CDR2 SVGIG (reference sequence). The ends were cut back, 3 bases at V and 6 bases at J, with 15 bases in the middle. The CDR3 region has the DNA TGTGCCTGGAGGGGATATGGGGCTGGCGAGCAGTACTTC. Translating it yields CAWRGYGAGEQYF.

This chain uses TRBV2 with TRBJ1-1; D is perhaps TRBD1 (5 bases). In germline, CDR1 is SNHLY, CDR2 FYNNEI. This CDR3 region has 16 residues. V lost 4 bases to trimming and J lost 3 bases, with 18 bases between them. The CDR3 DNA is TGTGCCAGCAGTGGGAAGACAGCCAAGTGGGACACTGAAGCTTTCTTT. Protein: CASSGKTAKWDTEAFF.

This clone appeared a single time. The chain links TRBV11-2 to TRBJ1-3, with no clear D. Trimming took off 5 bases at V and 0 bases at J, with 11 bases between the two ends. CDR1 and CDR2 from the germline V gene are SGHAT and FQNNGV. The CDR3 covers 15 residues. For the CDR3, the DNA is TGTGCCAGCAGCAACTCGATAAGCTCTGGAAACACCATATATTTT. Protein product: CASSNSISSGNTIYF. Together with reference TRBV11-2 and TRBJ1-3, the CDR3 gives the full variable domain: EAGVAQSPRYKIIEKRQSVAFWCNPISGHATLYWYQQILGQGPKLLIQFQNNGVVDDSQLPKDRFSAERLKGVDSTLKIQPAKLEDSAVYLCASSNSISSGNTIYFGEGSWLTVV.

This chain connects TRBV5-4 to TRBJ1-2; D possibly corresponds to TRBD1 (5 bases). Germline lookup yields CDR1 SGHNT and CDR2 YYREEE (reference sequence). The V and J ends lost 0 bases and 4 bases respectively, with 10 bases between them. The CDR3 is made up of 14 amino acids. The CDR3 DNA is TGTGCCAGCAGCTTGGGTGGGACCGCCTATGGCTACACCTTC. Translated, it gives CASSLGGTAYGYTF.

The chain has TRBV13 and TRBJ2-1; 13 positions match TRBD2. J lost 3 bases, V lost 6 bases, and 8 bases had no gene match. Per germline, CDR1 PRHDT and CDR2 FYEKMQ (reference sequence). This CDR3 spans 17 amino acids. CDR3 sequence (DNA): TGTGCCAGCAGTCATAGGACTAGCGGGAGAAGCTACAATGAGCAGTTCTTC. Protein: CASSHRTSGRSYNEQFF.

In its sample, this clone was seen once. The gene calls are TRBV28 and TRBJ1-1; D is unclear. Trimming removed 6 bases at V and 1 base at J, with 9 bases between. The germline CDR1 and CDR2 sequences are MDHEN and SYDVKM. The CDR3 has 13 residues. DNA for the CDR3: TGTGCCAGCAGCTCAAGCCCGAACACTGAAGCTTTCTTT. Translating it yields CASSSSPNTEAFF.

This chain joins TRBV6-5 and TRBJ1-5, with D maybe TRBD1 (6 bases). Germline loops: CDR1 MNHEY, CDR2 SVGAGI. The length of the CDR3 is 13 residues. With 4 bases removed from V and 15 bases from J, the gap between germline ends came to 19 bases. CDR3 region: CASSLEAGARMHF. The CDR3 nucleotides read TGTGCCAGCAGTTTAGAGGCAGGGGCACGCATGCATTTT.

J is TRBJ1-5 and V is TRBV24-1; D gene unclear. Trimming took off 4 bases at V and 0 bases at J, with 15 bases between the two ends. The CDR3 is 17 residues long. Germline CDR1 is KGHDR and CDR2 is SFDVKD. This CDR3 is CATSDQGSGLSNQPQHF. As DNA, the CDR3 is TGTGCCACCAGTGACCAAGGGAGTGGTCTTAGCAATCAGCCCCAGCATTTT.

CDR3 amino acids: CASSSAGQSNTEAFF. For the CDR3, the DNA is TGTGCCAGCAGCTCCGCCGGGCAGTCGAACACTGAAGCTTTCTTT. The chain recombines TRBV3-1 (or the pseudogene TRBV3-2) with TRBJ1-1; no firm D call. This CDR3 has 15 amino acids. Trimming shortened V by 5 bases and J by 1 base, and 14 bases separated the two germline ends. Germline values: CDR1 LGHDT, CDR2 YNNKEL (reference sequence).

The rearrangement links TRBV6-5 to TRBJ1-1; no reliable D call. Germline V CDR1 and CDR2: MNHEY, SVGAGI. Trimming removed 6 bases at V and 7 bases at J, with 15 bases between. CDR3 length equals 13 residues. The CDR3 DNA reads TGTGCCAGCAGAATCAGAGGTCCGGATGAAGCTTTCTTT. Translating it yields CASRIRGPDEAFF.

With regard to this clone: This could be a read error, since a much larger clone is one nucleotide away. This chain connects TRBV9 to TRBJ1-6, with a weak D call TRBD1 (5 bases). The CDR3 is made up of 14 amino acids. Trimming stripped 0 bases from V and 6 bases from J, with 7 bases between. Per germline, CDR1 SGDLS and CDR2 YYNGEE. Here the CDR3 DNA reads TGTGCCAGCAGCGTAGGAGGGGCTAATTCACCCCTCCACTTT. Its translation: CASSVGGANSPLHF.